This T cell receptor (beta chain) is from a study of early stage breast cancer tumors. Regarding the study as a whole: Compared with adjacent normal breast, tumors showed around 2.5-fold denser, more clonal T cells.

Germline V CDR1 and CDR2: SGHTA, FQGNSA. Trimming shortened V by 2 bases and J by 11 bases, and 9 bases separated the two germline ends. The CDR3 covers 11 residues. Concerning this clone itself: Its antigen is still unknown.

Profiling relied on immunoSEQ multiplex PCR, and the TCRdb table lists in-frame clones only, not all of them. The sample contains 9,500 to 10,000 clones, roughly 67% of which appear only once. The receptor comes from a person aged 55 to 75 with breast cancer. The chain couples TRBV7-2 to TRBJ1-2; D is undetermined. The sample comprised breast tumor tissue. The CDR3 region has the DNA TGTGCCAGCAGCTTATCAGGCCTATACACCTTC. Translating it yields CASSLSGLYTF. The entire variable domain, with the rest obtained from reference TRBV7-2 and TRBJ1-2, is as follows: GAGVSQSPSNKVTEKGKDVELRCDPISGHTALYWYRQSLGQGLEFLIYFQGNSAPDKSGLPSDRFSAERTGGSVSTLTIQRTQQEDSAVYLCASSLSGLYTFGSGTRLTVV.